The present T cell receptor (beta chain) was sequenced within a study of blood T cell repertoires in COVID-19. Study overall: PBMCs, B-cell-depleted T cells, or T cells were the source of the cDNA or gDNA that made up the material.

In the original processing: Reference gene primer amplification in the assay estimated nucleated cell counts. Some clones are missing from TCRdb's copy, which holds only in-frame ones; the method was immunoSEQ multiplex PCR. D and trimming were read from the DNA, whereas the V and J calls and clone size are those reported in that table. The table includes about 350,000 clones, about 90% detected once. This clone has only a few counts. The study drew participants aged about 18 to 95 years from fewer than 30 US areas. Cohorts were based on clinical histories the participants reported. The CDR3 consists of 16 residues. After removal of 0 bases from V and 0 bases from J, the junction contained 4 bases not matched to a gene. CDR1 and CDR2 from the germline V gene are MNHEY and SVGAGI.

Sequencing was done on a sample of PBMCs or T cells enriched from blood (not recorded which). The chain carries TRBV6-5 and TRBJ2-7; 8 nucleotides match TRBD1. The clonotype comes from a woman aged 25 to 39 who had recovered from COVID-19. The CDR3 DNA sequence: TGTGCCAGCAGTTACTCTATACAGGGGGACTCCTACGAGCAGTACTTC. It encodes CASSYSIQGDSYEQYF.